This T cell receptor beta chain was documented in a study of technical replicates of blood from several donors. Measured with immunoSEQ multiplex PCR; TCRdb has only the in-frame clones, and not every one. The table includes about 75,000 clones, 91% detected once. Trimming stripped 4 bases from V and 10 bases from J, with 11 bases between. The CDR3 totals 10 residues. Germline CDR1 and CDR2: SQVTM and ANQGSEA. The J gene is TRBJ2-7, the V gene TRBV29-1, with D perhaps TRBD1 (6 bases). The source of this sequence is a human donor in good health. Some clones in this sample may be carry-over from other donors' samples. The sequenced material came from T cells isolated from PBMCs. The CDR3 region has the DNA TGCAGCGTTGGTGGGGGCGAACAGTACTTC. This sequence encodes CSVGGGEQYF.